The clone carrying this T cell receptor beta chain was detected ten times or more. This specimen belongs to a study of identical twins. CDR1 and CDR2 from the germline V gene are SQVTM and ANQGSEA. The CDR3 is 14 amino acids. TCRdb fed the 5' RACE reads into MiXCR, producing one record per CDR3 protein. The table shows more than 200,000 distinct CDR3 sequences, with about 14% occurring only once. The V and J genes are TRBV29-1 and TRBJ2-3; either TRBD1 or TRBD2 may fit D (5 bases each). Specimen: memory (CD45RO+) T cells sorted from blood. This sequence was found in a woman aged 18-29 years in good health. As DNA, the CDR3 is TGCAGTTACCGGGACCCCTTCGCCACAGATACGCAGTATTTT. It specifies CSYRDPFATDTQYF.